The following is a TCR beta chain sequence with its context. Its antigen is undetermined. The data were taken from a study of fetal regulatory T cell absence and autoimmunity. Overall study findings and caveats: In IPEX, the enrichment was taken to support antigen-driven autoimmunity before birth.

TCRdb's table, derived via immunoSEQ multiplex PCR, lists solely in-frame clones and lacks some. Of 85,000 to 100,000 clones listed, 72% are singletons. In germline, CDR1 is SGHNT, CDR2 YENEEA. Trimming removed 5 bases at V and 2 bases at J, with 16 bases between. The CDR3 contains 15 residues. Sequencing used pancreas tissue. The chain links TRBV11-3 to TRBJ2-7, with a tentative D call TRBD1 (6 bases). The receptor was derived from a male donor with IPEX syndrome. The CDR3 bases are TGTGCCAGCAGCACCGACAGGCCAAAGCCCTACGAGCAGTACTTC. Protein: CASSTDRPKPYEQYF.